These 19 T cell receptor beta chains share one sample of origin, sequenced in a study of cytomegalovirus exposure and HLA in healthy donors. Both 60 Vbeta primers and 13 Jbeta primers went into the PCR. The table came from immunoSEQ multiplex PCR; TCRdb's copy has only in-frame clones and leaves some out. Of approximately 110,000 clones in the sample, 65% to 85% were seen once. Sequences were obtained from PBMCs. These receptors were collected from a male donor in good health and CMV-seronegative.

V gene TRBV7-9 combines with J gene TRBJ2-5; 7 bases fit TRBD1. Germline assignment: CDR1 SEHNR and CDR2 FQNEAQ (reference sequence). The CDR3 runs to 15 residues. The V and J ends lost 2 bases and 1 base, in that order; junction bases with no gene match: 4. CDR3 nucleotide sequence: TGTGCCAGCAGCTTAAGACAGGGTGGCCAAGAGACCCAGTACTTC. Its protein product is CASSLRQGGQETQYF.

This rearrangement joins TRBV19 to TRBJ2-2, with D tentatively TRBD2 (6 bases). V dropped 3 bases and J dropped 3 bases, with 17 bases sitting between them. Germline V gene lookup returns CDR1 LNHDA and CDR2 SQIVND (reference sequence). This CDR3 comprises 17 residues. The CDR3, as DNA: TGTGCCAGTAGTATGTTTGTCGAGGGACTTCACACCGGGGAGCTGTTTTTT. This sequence encodes CASSMFVEGLHTGELFF.

The chain uses TRBV15 and TRBJ2-3; D not certain. Germline assignment: CDR1 LNHNV and CDR2 YYDKDF (reference sequence). Trimming removed 0 bases at V and 5 bases at J, with 9 bases between. This CDR3 has 14 amino acids. CDR3 sequence (DNA): TGTGCCACCAGCAGAGAGTTGGCAGGAGATACGCAGTATTTT. Encoded protein: CATSRELAGDTQYF.

This clone came up a few times. This sequence joins TRBV10-1 and TRBJ1-2; D may be TRBD1 (5 bases). The germline gives CDR1 WNHNN, CDR2 SYGVQD (reference sequence). Trimming shortened V by 0 bases and J by 4 bases, and 6 bases separated the two germline ends. The CDR3 totals 13 residues. The CDR3 sequence: CASSESQGYGYTF. DNA of the CDR3: TGCGCCAGCAGTGAGTCCCAGGGCTATGGCTACACCTTC.

This clone was picked up one time. The rearrangement uses TRBV5-1 and TRBJ1-1; 10 nucleotides agree with TRBD1. The ends lost 0 bases at V and 1 base at J; junction bases unmatched: 6. Germline V lookup: CDR1 SGHRS, CDR2 YFSETQ. This CDR3 is built from 17 residues. CDR3 sequence: CASSLVRGQGKNTEAFF. CDR3 coding DNA: TGCGCCAGCAGCTTGGTGAGGGGACAGGGGAAGAACACTGAAGCTTTCTTT.

The rearrangement links TRBV27 to TRBJ2-3, with D possibly TRBD1 on 5 matching bases. The CDR3 is 18 amino acids. Germline V lookup: CDR1 MNHEY, CDR2 SMNVEV (reference sequence). Trimming took 4 bases from V and 0 from J, leaving 20 bases between them. The CDR3 here is CASSSDTLARTSTDTQYF. The CDR3, as DNA: TGTGCCAGCAGTTCGGACACCTTGGCCCGAACTAGCACAGATACGCAGTATTTT.

A single count supports this clone. This sequence joins TRBV25-1 and TRBJ1-2; D is possibly TRBD1 (5 bases). The CDR3 runs 11 residues. V was trimmed by 4 bases and J by 7 bases, leaving 7 bases between them. The germline gives CDR1 MGHDK, CDR2 SYGVNS. The DNA for the CDR3 is TGTGCCAGCAGTGGGGGGGGTGGCTACACCTTC. This codes for CASSGGGGYTF.

This clone was seen only a few times. The rearrangement links TRBV4-2 to TRBJ2-7, with TRBD1 as a possible D gene (5 bases). The CDR3 has 13 residues. Germline CDR1 is LGHNA and CDR2 is YNFKEQ. Trimming took off 1 base at V and 9 bases at J, with 13 bases between the two ends. Here the CDR3 DNA reads TGTGCCAGCAGCCAAGTTGGGGCAGATGGGCAGTACTTC. Its translation: CASSQVGADGQYF.

This clone was counted a few times. This chain joins TRBV9 and TRBJ2-1; weak D call: TRBD1 (6 bases). CDR3 size: 17 residues. The V gene's germline CDR1 is SGDLS and CDR2 YYNGEE. Trimming cost V 0 bases and J 2 bases, with 15 bases left between them. The DNA for the CDR3 is TGTGCCAGCAGCGTAGTGGTGGGACACTCAACCTACAATGAGCAGTTCTTC. Its translation: CASSVVVGHSTYNEQFF.

This sequence joins TRBV2 and TRBJ2-1; 7 nucleotides agree with TRBD2. Germline CDR1 is SNHLY and CDR2 is FYNNEI. The CDR3 length is 12 residues. V dropped 3 bases and J dropped 7; count of bases not matched to a gene: 0. CDR3 coding DNA: TGTGCCAGCAGTGACGGGGGGAATGAGCAGTTCTTC. Its protein product is CASSDGGNEQFF.

Written as DNA, the CDR3 is TGTGCCAGCAGCTTGGGACAGGGATACAATGAGCAGTTCTTC. It yields the protein CASSLGQGYNEQFF. The chain combines TRBV5-8 with TRBJ2-1; 7 bases fit TRBD1. Trimming took 0 bases from V and 4 from J; bases not matched to a gene: 1. The germline V gene has CDR1 SGHTS and CDR2 YDEGEE. The CDR3 consists of 14 residues.

The chain has TRBV7-2 and TRBJ2-7, with a possible D match to TRBD1 (5 bases). The V and J ends lost 1 base and 7 bases respectively, with 8 bases between them. This CDR3 region has 12 residues. The germline CDR1 and CDR2 sequences are SGHTA and FQGNSA. CDR3 sequence (DNA): TGTGCCAGCAGCTTAGATTCAGGGGAGCAGTACTTC. Residues: CASSLDSGEQYF.

The gene calls are TRBV19 and TRBJ2-3; D remains unclear. The germline CDR1 and CDR2 sequences are LNHDA and SQIVND (reference sequence). The CDR3 has 13 amino acids. Between the trimmed V and J ends, which lost 5 bases and 2 bases, there was a span of 8 bases. The CDR3 region is CASSPADTDTQYF. CDR3 DNA: TGTGCCAGTAGTCCCGCAGACACAGATACGCAGTATTTT.

V usage is TRBV7-2 and J usage is TRBJ2-5; 15 bases line up with TRBD2. The J call may not be correct, given that the DNA end is closer to TRBJ2-7. In germline, CDR1 is SGHTA, CDR2 FQGNSA. The CDR3 length is 16 residues. The CDR3 here is CASRGTSGRPTHEQYF. DNA of the CDR3: TGTGCCAGCAGAGGGACTAGCGGGAGGCCGACCCACGAGCAGTACTTC.

Only one count was recorded for this clone. V and J are TRBV5-1 and TRBJ2-5; 9 bases line up with TRBD1. Germline-derived CDR1 and CDR2 are SGHRS and YFSETQ. The CDR3 is 16 amino acids. After removal of 4 bases from V and 4 bases from J, the junction contained 11 bases not matched to a gene. DNA of the CDR3: TGCGCCAGCAGCGCCCGATGGAGGACAGGGGCAGAGACCCAGTACTTC. This translates into CASSARWRTGAETQYF.

The chain employs TRBV7-9 and TRBJ2-5; TRBD2 aligns across 7 bases. The J call may be faulty, since TRBJ2-7 better matches the DNA end. The CDR3 extends over 16 amino acids. Germline CDR1 is SEHNR and CDR2 is FQNEAQ (reference sequence). CDR3 nucleotides: TGTGCCAGCAGCACAGACAGAGGCGGGAGCTCCTACGAGCAGTACTTC. This gives the protein CASSTDRGGSSYEQYF.

This sequence joins TRBV11-3 and TRBJ2-3, with D maybe TRBD1 (6 bases). The CDR3 totals 16 residues. Germline V gene lookup returns CDR1 SGHNT and CDR2 YENEEA. Trimming took off 5 bases at V and 6 bases at J, with 21 bases between the two ends. The CDR3 DNA reads as TGTGCCAGCAGCACAATTTCAGGGGTGCAGGGGGATACGCAGTATTTT. It encodes CASSTISGVQGDTQYF.

The chain couples TRBV2 to TRBJ2-7; D gene unclear. Germline values: CDR1 SNHLY, CDR2 FYNNEI. V was clipped by 2 bases and J by 5 bases, with 13 bases between them. CDR3 length equals 14 residues. The CDR3 loop reads CASSESPPPNEQYF. The CDR3 region has the DNA TGTGCCAGCAGTGAAAGCCCTCCACCGAACGAGCAGTACTTC.

This clone appeared a single time. The V call is TRBV19, the J call TRBJ2-5, with 7 positions matching TRBD1. The CDR3 is made up of 15 amino acids. Germline values: CDR1 LNHDA, CDR2 SQIVND (reference sequence). After removal of 5 bases from V and 4 bases from J, the junction contained 10 bases not matched to a gene. CDR3 sequence reads: CASSGLRGLGETQYF. The CDR3 DNA sequence: TGTGCCAGTAGTGGATTGAGGGGGCTAGGAGAGACCCAGTACTTC.